The rows below give T cell receptor beta chains drawn from one sample of a study of cytomegalovirus exposure and HLA in healthy donors. Measured with immunoSEQ multiplex PCR; TCRdb has only the in-frame clones, and not every one. The sample lists 200,000 to 250,000 clones; under 80% were seen once. Source material: PBMCs. The receptors come from a girl aged 2 to 10 in good health and CMV-seronegative. Both conserved end residues are part of each CDR3. The order of the fields is CDR3 protein, CDR3 DNA, J gene, D gene, clone size, V gene. D genes are given only for firm matches. Not all rows give a size; the values are once, few, many and, for expanded clones, a class.

CDR3: CASSLLAGGPTDTQYF; DNA: TGCGCCAGCAGCTTGTTGGCGGGAGGCCCCACAGATACGCAGTATTTT; J: TRBJ2-3; D: TRBD2; size: .; V: TRBV5-1
CDR3: CASSLGTAKETQYF; DNA: TGTGCCAGCAGCTTGGGGACAGCGAAAGAGACCCAGTACTTC; J: TRBJ2-5; D: .; size: .; V: TRBV5-4
CDR3: CASVKTGLYEQYF; DNA: TGTGCCAGCGTCAAAACAGGTCTCTACGAGCAGTACTTC; J: TRBJ2-7; D: .; size: .; V: TRBV6-1
CDR3: CASSEMVALGNTIYF; DNA: TGTGCCAGCAGTGAAATGGTAGCGTTAGGAAACACCATATATTTT; J: TRBJ1-3; D: .; size: .; V: TRBV6-1
CDR3: CASKGLAEDEQYF; DNA: TGCGCCAGCAAGGGACTAGCGGAGGACGAGCAGTACTTC; J: TRBJ2-7; D: TRBD2; size: .; V: TRBV5-1
CDR3: CATSRTANTEAFF; DNA: TGTGCCACCAGCAGAACAGCGAACACTGAAGCTTTCTTT; J: TRBJ1-1; D: .; size: .; V: TRBV15
CDR3: CASSLGGPQGALDEQYF; DNA: TGTGCCAGCAGCTTGGGGGGACCACAGGGGGCGCTGGACGAGCAGTACTTC; J: TRBJ2-7; D: TRBD1; size: .; V: TRBV5-6
CDR3: CASSDSSGGADTQYF; DNA: TGTGCCAGCAGTGACTCTAGCGGGGGGGCAGATACGCAGTATTTT; J: TRBJ2-3; D: TRBD2; size: .; V: TRBV6-4
CDR3: CAWNPGLSSSYEQYF; DNA: TGTGCCTGGAATCCGGGACTCTCGTCCTCCTACGAGCAGTACTTC; J: TRBJ2-7; D: .; size: .; V: TRBV30
CDR3: CASSTGQGAPGEKLFF; DNA: TGCGCCAGCAGCACGGGACAGGGGGCGCCGGGTGAAAAACTGTTTTTT; J: TRBJ1-4; D: TRBD1; size: few; V: TRBV5-1
CDR3: CASSRLAGFNEQYF; DNA: TGTGCCAGCAGTCGACTAGCGGGTTTCAACGAGCAGTACTTC; J: TRBJ2-7; D: TRBD2; size: .; V: TRBV6-5
CDR3: CASSLVSRSYEQYF; DNA: TGTGCCAGCAGTTTAGTGTCCAGGTCCTACGAGCAGTACTTC; J: TRBJ2-7; D: .; size: .; V: TRBV28
CDR3: CAISESQGRGEKLFF; DNA: TGTGCCATCAGTGAGTCACAGGGTAGGGGTGAAAAACTGTTTTTT; J: TRBJ1-4; D: .; size: once; V: TRBV10-3
CDR3: CASSSQGSNQPQHF; DNA: TGTGCCAGCAGTTCTCAGGGGAGCAATCAGCCCCAGCATTTT; J: TRBJ1-5; D: .; size: .; V: TRBV27
CDR3: CASSVQAGPYEQYF; DNA: TGTGCCAGCAGCGTTCAAGCAGGTCCCTACGAGCAGTACTTC; J: TRBJ2-7; D: .; size: few; V: TRBV9
CDR3: CASSPTQGGEPQHF; DNA: TGTGCCAGCAGTCCAACACAGGGTGGGGAGCCCCAGCATTTT; J: TRBJ1-5; D: .; size: .; V: TRBV6-1
CDR3: CASSELIQGKAEAFF; DNA: TGTGCCAGCAGTGAACTAATACAGGGCAAAGCTGAAGCTTTCTTT; J: TRBJ1-1; D: .; size: .; V: TRBV25-1
CDR3: CASSIERGGELFF; DNA: TGTGCCAGCAGTATCGAGCGGGGTGGGGAGCTGTTTTTT; J: TRBJ2-2; D: TRBD2; size: .; V: TRBV25-1
CDR3: CSSSSIPGTSNTGELFF; DNA: TGTTCCAGCAGCTCCATTCCCGGGACTAGCAACACCGGGGAGCTGTTTTTT; J: TRBJ2-2; D: TRBD2; size: once; V: TRBV7-9
CDR3: CASSYPELEAFF; DNA: TGTGCCAGCAGTTACCCGGAGTTAGAAGCTTTCTTT; J: TRBJ1-1; D: .; size: .; V: TRBV6-6
CDR3: CASSRGAGTSGGAYEQYF; DNA: TGTGCCAGCAGCCGAGGAGCCGGGACTAGCGGGGGGGCCTACGAGCAGTACTTC; J: TRBJ2-7; D: TRBD2; size: .; V: TRBV4-2
CDR3: CASTRRGQGAEAFF; DNA: TGTGCCAGCACCCGCCGAGGGCAGGGGGCCGAAGCTTTCTTT; J: TRBJ1-1; D: TRBD1; size: .; V: TRBV5-6
CDR3: CASSSDRVEAFF; DNA: TGTGCCAGCAGTTCTGACAGGGTTGAAGCTTTCTTT; J: TRBJ1-1; D: TRBD1; size: .; V: TRBV28
CDR3: CASSLTVNTEAFF; DNA: TGCGCCAGCAGTCTAACAGTGAACACTGAAGCTTTCTTT; J: TRBJ1-1; D: .; size: .; V: TRBV4-1
CDR3: CASRGFNRDGYTF; DNA: TGCGCCAGCAGGGGGTTTAACAGGGATGGCTACACCTTC; J: TRBJ1-2; D: .; size: .; V: TRBV4-1
CDR3: CASRAGGLSGELFF; DNA: TGCGCCAGCAGGGCAGGGGGGCTCTCCGGGGAGCTGTTTTTT; J: TRBJ2-2; D: .; size: .; V: TRBV5-1
CDR3: CASSLEAGSGNTIYF; DNA: TGTGCCAGCAGCTTAGAGGCAGGCTCTGGAAACACCATATATTTT; J: TRBJ1-3; D: .; size: once; V: TRBV7-9
CDR3: CASSSAGTSSHF; DNA: TGTGCCAGCAGCTCCGCCGGGACTAGCAGTCACTTC; J: TRBJ2-7; D: TRBD2; size: .; V: TRBV6-1
CDR3: CASSKLPQAESGYTF; DNA: TGTGCCAGTAGTAAACTCCCCCAAGCCGAGTCGGGCTACACCTTC; J: TRBJ1-2; D: .; size: .; V: TRBV19
CDR3: CASSPGLAHDGDTQYF; DNA: TGTGCCAGCAGCCCGGGACTAGCCCACGACGGGGATACGCAGTATTTT; J: TRBJ2-3; D: TRBD2; size: few; V: TRBV7-9
CDR3: CASRQGLAEETQYF; DNA: TGTGCCAGCAGACAGGGACTAGCGGAAGAGACCCAGTACTTC; J: TRBJ2-5; D: TRBD2; size: .; V: TRBV6-1
CDR3: CASSPERGSENEQYF; DNA: TGTGCCAGTAGTCCGGAGCGGGGGTCTGAAAACGAGCAGTACTTC; J: TRBJ2-7; D: TRBD2; size: once; V: TRBV19
CDR3: CASSPRSHPNEQFF; DNA: TGTGCCAGCAGCCCCCGGTCCCACCCCAATGAGCAGTTCTTC; J: TRBJ2-1; D: .; size: few; V: TRBV7-2
CDR3: CATSGSGGGETQYF; DNA: TGTGCCACCTCGGGTAGCGGGGGAGGAGAGACCCAGTACTTC; J: TRBJ2-5; D: TRBD2; size: .; V: TRBV19
CDR3: CASKMGTGPTDTQYF; DNA: TGTGCCAGCAAGATGGGGACAGGGCCCACAGATACGCAGTATTTT; J: TRBJ2-3; D: TRBD1; size: .; V: TRBV2
CDR3: CASSQDRLVPGELFF; DNA: TGTGCCAGCAGCCAAGATCGCCTAGTCCCGGGGGAGCTGTTTTTT; J: TRBJ2-2; D: .; size: .; V: TRBV4-2
CDR3: CASREGASGYTF; DNA: TGTGCCAGCAGAGAGGGGGCGAGTGGCTACACCTTC; J: TRBJ1-2; D: TRBD1; size: .; V: TRBV2
CDR3: CASSQVGMGQGTGTSTDTQYF; DNA: TGTGCCAGCAGCCAAGTCGGTATGGGACAGGGTACAGGAACTAGCACAGATACGCAGTATTTT; J: TRBJ2-3; D: TRBD1; size: .; V: TRBV4-2
CDR3: CSAGTGRDEQFF; DNA: TGCAGCGCCGGGACAGGGAGGGATGAGCAGTTCTTC; J: TRBJ2-1; D: TRBD1; size: .; V: TRBV29-1
CDR3: CASRQMTGWNYGYTF; DNA: TGCGCCAGCCGCCAGATGACAGGGTGGAACTATGGCTACACCTTC; J: TRBJ1-2; D: TRBD1; size: .; V: TRBV5-1
CDR3: CASLRNTEAFF; DNA: TGTGCCAGCTTGCGGAACACTGAAGCTTTCTTT; J: TRBJ1-1; D: .; size: .; V: TRBV5-6
CDR3: CASGVGTVQETQYF; DNA: TGCGCCAGCGGAGTAGGGACAGTTCAAGAGACCCAGTACTTC; J: TRBJ2-5; D: TRBD1; size: .; V: TRBV5-1
CDR3: CASSDSRFYGYTF; DNA: TGCGCCAGCAGTGATAGTCGGTTCTATGGCTACACCTTC; J: TRBJ1-2; D: .; size: .; V: TRBV10-2
CDR3: CASSYRGFGSPLHF; DNA: TGTGCCAGCAGTTACAGAGGCTTTGGTTCACCCCTCCACTTT; J: TRBJ1-6; D: .; size: .; V: TRBV6-6
CDR3: CASRNGLAGYEQYF; DNA: TGTGCCAGCAGGAACGGACTAGCGGGCTACGAGCAGTACTTC; J: TRBJ2-7; D: TRBD2; size: .; V: TRBV6-5
CDR3: CASSSSGTDYEQYF; DNA: TGTGCCAGCAGCTCCAGCGGGACCGACTACGAGCAGTACTTC; J: TRBJ2-7; D: TRBD2; size: .; V: TRBV7-3
CDR3: CASGNRVPTEAFF; DNA: TGTGCTAGTGGGAACAGGGTCCCCACTGAAGCTTTCTTT; J: TRBJ1-1; D: .; size: .; V: TRBV12-5
CDR3: CSVLRTVEAFF; DNA: TGCAGCGTCTTGAGGACAGTGGAAGCTTTCTTT; J: TRBJ1-1; D: .; size: .; V: TRBV29-1
CDR3: CASSLGLTSGSQETQYF; DNA: TGTGCCAGCAGCTTAGGGTTGACTAGCGGCAGCCAAGAGACCCAGTACTTC; J: TRBJ2-5; D: TRBD2; size: .; V: TRBV7-9
CDR3: CASSYSGAGNGYTF; DNA: TGTGCCAGCAGTTACAGCGGGGCAGGCAATGGCTACACCTTC; J: TRBJ1-2; D: .; size: .; V: TRBV6-5
CDR3: CASRSRRDYEQYF; DNA: TGTGCCAGCAGATCCCGGCGGGACTACGAGCAGTACTTC; J: TRBJ2-7; D: .; size: .; V: TRBV27
CDR3: CASSYTENEKLFF; DNA: TGTGCCAGCAGCTATACAGAGAATGAAAAACTGTTTTTT; J: TRBJ1-4; D: .; size: once; V: TRBV11-2
CDR3: CASSRDSYISDTQYF; DNA: TGTGCCAGCAGCCGGGACAGCTATATTTCAGATACGCAGTATTTT; J: TRBJ2-3; D: TRBD1; size: few; V: TRBV14
CDR3: CASSLRTGGLISYGYTF; DNA: TGTGCCAGCTCACTCAGGACAGGTGGATTGATCAGCTATGGCTACACCTTC; J: TRBJ1-2; D: TRBD1; size: .; V: TRBV18
CDR3: CASGTGSNYGYTF; DNA: TGTGCCAGTGGTACAGGGTCAAACTATGGCTACACCTTC; J: TRBJ1-2; D: .; size: .; V: TRBV2
CDR3: CASSESSSYNEQFF; DNA: TGTGCCAGCAGTGAGTCGAGCTCCTACAATGAGCAGTTCTTC; J: TRBJ2-1; D: .; size: .; V: TRBV6-5